These 24 T cell receptor beta chains came from one sample sequenced in a study of T cell repertoires in cytomegalovirus infection. Each CDR3 protein is one row after TCRdb ran MiXCR on the reads. Seen here are about 250,000 distinct CDR3 sequences, approximately 17% observed once, and the top ten hold approximately 44%. The specimen sequenced was CD8+ T cells from PBMCs. The receptors were gathered from a human donor in good health (CMV status not recorded). Some clones in this sample may be carry-over from other donors' samples.

This clonotype came up a few times. The V and J genes are TRBV6-1 and TRBJ1-1; 9 nucleotides line up with TRBD1. Germline CDR1 reads MNHNS; CDR2 reads SASEGT. The V and J ends lost 3 bases and 5 bases, in that order; junction bases with no gene match: 10. The CDR3 has 16 residues. The CDR3 here is CASSEKSGTGSTEAFF. CDR3 nucleotides: TGTGCCAGCAGTGAGAAATCCGGGACAGGGAGTACTGAAGCTTTCTTT.

The sample holds a few counts of this clonotype. V usage is TRBV28 and J usage is TRBJ2-5; D is undetermined. This CDR3 spans 17 amino acids. CDR1 is MDHEN and CDR2 is SYDVKM in the germline V gene. V was clipped by 6 bases and J by 3 bases, with 23 bases between them. The CDR3 here is CASSSFVLAEAKETQYF. The CDR3 DNA follows: TGTGCCAGCAGCTCATTCGTCCTGGCCGAAGCAAAAGAGACCCAGTACTTC.

The V gene is TRBV19, the J gene TRBJ2-1; weak D call: TRBD1 (6 bases). The CDR3 spans 13 residues. Trimming took 7 bases from V and 7 from J, leaving 14 bases between them. Germline CDR1 reads LNHDA; CDR2 reads SQIVND (reference sequence). CDR3 in amino acids: CASTNEGVNEQFF. The CDR3 nucleotides read TGTGCCAGTACCAACGAGGGGGTAAATGAGCAGTTCTTC.

This clonotype was recorded many times. The chain joins TRBV14 to TRBJ2-7; D might be TRBD1 (6 bases). This CDR3 is 13 amino acids long. Germline V gene data show CDR1 as SGHDN and CDR2 as FVKESK. V lost 0 bases, J lost 5 bases, and 8 bases lay in between. The CDR3 DNA reads TGTGCCAGCAGCCAAGATCAGGGGAACGAGCAGTACTTC. This translates into CASSQDQGNEQYF.

The genes are TRBV29-1 and TRBJ1-2; TRBD1 is a possible D gene (6 bases). The V end lost 3 bases, the J end lost 4 bases, and 9 bases lay between the germline ends. Germline V gene data show CDR1 as SQVTM and CDR2 as ANQGSEA. CDR3 length: 12 residues. The CDR3 nucleotides read TGCAGCGTTGACAGGGGAGGCTATGGCTACACCTTC. Translating it yields CSVDRGGYGYTF. Complete variable domain (other parts from reference TRBV29-1 and TRBJ1-2): SAVISQKPSRDICQRGTSLTIQCQVDSQVTMMFWYRQQPGQSLTLIATANQGSEATYESGFVIDKFPISRPNLTFSTLTVSNMSPEDSSIYLCSVDRGGYGYTFGSGTRLTVV.

CDR3 nucleotides: TGCGCCAGCAGAACAGTCGGGGAGCTGTTTTTT. Translated: CASRTVGELFF. The chain recombines TRBV5-1 with TRBJ2-2; D not resolved. Per the germline V gene, CDR1 is SGHRS and CDR2 is YFSETQ. Trimming removed 5 bases from V and 7 bases from J, with 6 bases in between. The CDR3 is made up of 11 amino acids.

This chain uses TRBV28 with TRBJ2-7; D is undetermined. Germline CDR1 is MDHEN and CDR2 is SYDVKM. V lost 4 bases and J lost 1, with 17 bases in between. The CDR3 loop spans 16 amino acids. The CDR3 is CASSSPGLGGSYEQYF. The DNA of the CDR3 is TGTGCCAGCAGTTCCCCCGGCCTCGGCGGTTCCTACGAGCAGTACTTC.

This clonotype occurred a few times. In DNA, the CDR3 is TGTGCCAGCAGCTCGCCGGACAGGGATCTTGAAGCTTTCTTT. Translation: CASSSPDRDLEAFF. The V and J genes are TRBV7-9 and TRBJ1-1; 8 positions agree with TRBD1. Germline CDR1 is SEHNR and CDR2 is FQNEAQ (reference sequence). V trimming: 4 bases; J trimming: 7 bases; junction bases outside the gene matches: 8. CDR3 length equals 14 residues. Drawing the rest from reference TRBV7-9 and TRBJ1-1, the complete variable domain is DTGVSQNPRHKITKRGQNVTFRCDPISEHNRLYWYRQTLGQGPEFLTYFQNEAQLEKSRLLSDRFSAERPKGSFSTLEIQRTEQGDSAMYLCASSSPDRDLEAFFGQGTRLTVV.

The table lists this clonotype with many counts. The genes are TRBV6-2 or TRBV6-3 and TRBJ1-1; 9 bases line up with TRBD1. Germline V gives CDR1 MNHEY, CDR2 SVGEGT. The CDR3 runs 16 residues. Germline trimming cut 2 bases from V and 5 bases from J; bases unmatched to any gene: 9. CDR3 nucleotides: TGTGCCAGCAGTTACGGGACAGGGATATTGCGGACTGAAGCTTTCTTT. It encodes CASSYGTGILRTEAFF.

This clonotype was seen repeatedly, ten times or more. V gene TRBV7-9 combines with J gene TRBJ2-3, with 9 bases that match TRBD1. This CDR3 is 14 amino acids long. The V gene end was trimmed by 4 bases and the J gene end by 4 bases; junction bases not matched to a gene: 3. The germline V gene has CDR1 SEHNR and CDR2 FQNEAQ (reference sequence). In nucleotides, the CDR3 is TGTGCCAGCAGCTCACAGGGGGCGTCAGATACGCAGTATTTT. As protein: CASSSQGASDTQYF.

V gene TRBV11-2 combines with J gene TRBJ1-1; 8 positions agree with TRBD1. Germline assignment: CDR1 SGHAT and CDR2 FQNNGV. Trimming at V came to 3 bases and at J to 0 bases, leaving 9 bases not matched to a gene. This CDR3 is built from 17 residues. The CDR3 coding sequence is TGTGCCAGCAGCTTTATAGCCAGGGGGCGTGTGAACACTGAAGCTTTCTTT. It yields the protein CASSFIARGRVNTEAFF. The full variable domain, in which reference TRBV11-2 and TRBJ1-1 provide the parts outside the CDR3, is EAGVAQSPRYKIIEKRQSVAFWCNPISGHATLYWYQQILGQGPKLLIQFQNNGVVDDSQLPKDRFSAERLKGVDSTLKIQPAKLEDSAVYLCASSFIARGRVNTEAFFGQGTRLTVV.

The rearrangement uses TRBV28 and TRBJ2-1; TRBD1 aligns across 7 bases. Germline loops: CDR1 MDHEN, CDR2 SYDVKM. The CDR3 sequence is 18 residues long. J lost 3 bases, V lost 3 bases, and 14 bases had no gene match. The DNA for the CDR3 is TGTGCCAGCAGTTTCGTACAGGGGAACGTACGAGGCTACAATGAGCAGTTCTTC. Its protein is CASSFVQGNVRGYNEQFF.

This clonotype was detected many times. J is TRBJ1-1 and V is TRBV6-5; tentatively, D is TRBD1 (5 bases). V was trimmed by 4 bases and J by 1 base, leaving 10 bases between them. Germline V CDR1 and CDR2: MNHEY, SVGAGI. The CDR3 is made up of 14 amino acids. In nucleotides, the CDR3 is TGTGCCAGCAGTTCAGCAGGGCGGAACACTGAAGCTTTCTTT. This codes for CASSSAGRNTEAFF.

This clonotype occurred many times. The J gene is TRBJ2-7, the V gene TRBV4-3, with D tentatively TRBD1 (6 bases). Trimming took off 3 bases at V and 1 base at J, with 16 bases between the two ends. Germline CDR1 and CDR2: LGHNA and YSLEER. The CDR3 spans 16 residues. Here the CDR3 reads CASSHSATGESYEQYF. In DNA, the CDR3 is TGCGCCAGCAGCCATAGCGCGACAGGTGAATCCTACGAGCAGTACTTC.

CDR3 in DNA: TGTGCCAGCAGTCCATCGACAGCACCGCCCGGCTACACCTTC. This encodes CASSPSTAPPGYTF. This chain connects TRBV28 to TRBJ1-2, with D maybe TRBD1 (5 bases). Looked up from germline, CDR1 is MDHEN and CDR2 is SYDVKM. V lost 5 bases and J 8 bases, leaving 18 bases between the germline ends. The CDR3 totals 14 residues.

This clonotype has only a few counts. The chain has TRBV2 and TRBJ2-7; 8 bases fit TRBD1. The CDR3 sequence is 14 residues long. Germline CDR1 reads SNHLY; CDR2 reads FYNNEI. Trimming removed 5 bases from V and 6 bases from J; junction bases left unmatched: 9. CDR3 region: CASSNPGTGSEQYF. CDR3 sequence (DNA): TGTGCCAGCAGTAACCCCGGGACAGGATCCGAGCAGTACTTC.

In its sample, this clonotype was seen a few times. The chain combines TRBV13 with TRBJ2-1; D unclear. This CDR3 has 12 residues. Germline lookup yields CDR1 PRHDT and CDR2 FYEKMQ (reference sequence). V was shortened by 1 base and J by 8 bases, with 6 bases between the two germline ends. As DNA, the CDR3 is TGTGCCAGCAGCTTAGTACCCGATGAGCAGTTCTTC. Translated: CASSLVPDEQFF.

This clonotype was recorded at least ten times. The V call is TRBV12-3 or TRBV12-4, the J call TRBJ1-2, with no clear D. CDR3 size: 13 residues. With 5 bases removed from V and 1 base from J, the gap between germline ends came to 8 bases. The DNA for the CDR3 is TGTGCCAGCAGTCTCGGGAATAACTATGGCTACACCTTC. Protein product: CASSLGNNYGYTF.

This sequence joins TRBV28 and TRBJ1-5; 8 nucleotides align to TRBD1. From germline, CDR1 is MDHEN and CDR2 SYDVKM. Trimming cost V 2 bases and J 2 bases; bases outside gene matches: 5. This CDR3 comprises 16 residues. This CDR3 is CASSLRQGTGNQPQHF. The CDR3 bases are TGTGCCAGCAGTTTACGACAGGGGACAGGCAATCAGCCCCAGCATTTT.

This chain uses TRBV29-1 with TRBJ1-2, with a weak D call TRBD1 (5 bases). CDR3 size: 11 residues. Looked up from germline, CDR1 is SQVTM and CDR2 is ANQGSEA. V was shortened by 8 bases and J by 3 bases, with 10 bases between the two germline ends. For the CDR3, the DNA is TGCAGCTTCGGGGGGGACTATGGCTACACCTTC. Its translation: CSFGGDYGYTF.

The genes are TRBV5-1 and TRBJ2-5, with D unresolved. Trimming cost V 6 bases and J 1 base, with 16 bases left between them. The CDR3 spans 15 residues. Germline assignment: CDR1 SGHRS and CDR2 YFSETQ. CDR3 bases: TGCGCCAGCAACCCGGGCCAGATGACCCAAGAGACCCAGTACTTC. It encodes CASNPGQMTQETQYF.

The sample holds many counts of this clonotype. This sequence joins TRBV7-2 and TRBJ2-7; D is undetermined. V lost 4 bases and J lost 2, with 18 bases in between. The V gene's germline CDR1 is SGHTA and CDR2 FQGNSA. This CDR3 contains 16 residues. The CDR3 loop is CASSSLPVRAPYEQYF. CDR3 DNA: TGTGCCAGCAGCTCCTTGCCGGTTCGCGCGCCCTACGAGCAGTACTTC.

Points on this clonotype: Compared with germline, one end of the junction differs, possibly owing to a read error. The rearrangement joins TRBV6-2 or TRBV6-3 to TRBJ2-5; no firm D call. CDR1 MNHEY and CDR2 SVGEGT come from the germline V gene. The CDR3 runs to 16 residues. CDR3 coding DNA: TGTGCCAGCAGTTACCACCGCAATAGGATACAAGAGACCCAATACTTC. Residues: CASSYHRNRIQETQYF.

There are a few counts of this clonotype. The chain combines TRBV12-3 or TRBV12-4 with TRBJ1-2; D not resolved. Deletions cut 3 bases from V and 7 bases from J, with 12 bases between. The CDR3 loop spans 13 amino acids. The CDR3 DNA sequence: TGTGCCAGCAGTTTCGGGCCTCCCCCTGGCTACACCTTC. Encoded protein: CASSFGPPPGYTF.